These T cell receptor beta chains were read from a single sample in a study of neoadjuvant anti-PD-1 for oral cavity cancer. The method was immunoSEQ multiplex PCR; TCRdb's version includes in-frame clones alone and lacks a portion of them. Of fewer than 40,000 clones listed, around nine tenths are singletons. This specimen was PBMCs, taken before nivolumab (anti-PD-1) treatment. These receptors were taken from a person aged 40-85 years with oral cavity squamous cell carcinoma. Both conserved end residues are part of each CDR3. Fields, in order: J gene, D gene, V gene, clone size, CDR3 DNA, CDR3 protein. A D gene is named only where the DNA matches it firmly. Only part of the rows carry a size: once, few, many, or a class if the clone is expanded.

J: TRBJ2-3; D: TRBD2; V: TRBV5-5; size: -; DNA: TGTGCCAGCAGCCCTGGGGGACTACCCTTATTCGGCACAGATACGCAGTATTTT; CDR3: CASSPGGLPLFGTDTQYF
J: TRBJ2-4; D: -; V: TRBV2; size: -; DNA: TGTGCCAGCAGTGGGACAATGATAAACATTCAGTACTTC; CDR3: CASSGTMINIQYF
J: TRBJ1-2; D: TRBD1; V: TRBV5-1; size: once; DNA: TGCGCCAGCAGCTTGGCCGGGACAGGGGGTAACGGCTACACCTTC; CDR3: CASSLAGTGGNGYTF
J: TRBJ2-3; D: TRBD1; V: TRBV5-1; size: once; DNA: TGCGCCAGCAGCCTTTTGACAGGGGGAACTAGCACAGATACGCAGTATTTT; CDR3: CASSLLTGGTSTDTQYF
J: TRBJ2-1; D: -; V: TRBV18; size: -; DNA: TGTGCCAGCTCACCGTCCGGAGAGACGTGGGTTCCGACCTACAATGAGCAGTTCTTC; CDR3: CASSPSGETWVPTYNEQFF
J: TRBJ2-1; D: -; V: TRBV4-2; size: -; DNA: TGTGCCAGCAACGGGGGCGGTTACAATGAGCAGTTCTTC; CDR3: CASNGGGYNEQFF
J: TRBJ2-1; D: -; V: TRBV4-1; size: -; DNA: TGCGCCAGCAGCAGCCCTGGGACGGGGGTGAATGAGCAGTTCTTC; CDR3: CASSSPGTGVNEQFF
J: TRBJ2-3; D: TRBD1; V: TRBV29-1; size: once; DNA: TGCAGCGTTGCGACAGGGGGCACGGATACGCAGTATTTT; CDR3: CSVATGGTDTQYF
J: TRBJ2-5; D: -; V: TRBV5-1; size: -; DNA: TGCGCCAGCAGCTTGGTACAAGAGACCCAGTACTTC; CDR3: CASSLVQETQYF
J: TRBJ2-1; D: -; V: TRBV5-1; size: -; DNA: TGCGCCAGCAGCTTACAGGGCTACAATGAGCAGTTCTTC; CDR3: CASSLQGYNEQFF
J: TRBJ2-7; D: TRBD2; V: TRBV11-2; size: -; DNA: TGTGCCAGCAGCTTAAACGTGGCTAGCGGTTACGAGCAGTACTTC; CDR3: CASSLNVASGYEQYF
J: TRBJ1-6; D: -; V: TRBV9; size: -; DNA: TGTGCCAGCAGCGGACGCCTCGACAGACAGAATTCACCCCTCCACTTT; CDR3: CASSGRLDRQNSPLHF
J: TRBJ2-3; D: TRBD2; V: TRBV5-6; size: -; DNA: TGTGCCAGCAGCTTAAGGCGGGGGGGCGGCACAGGTACGCAGTATTTT; CDR3: CASSLRRGGGTGTQYF
J: TRBJ2-7; D: -; V: TRBV19; size: -; DNA: TGTGCCAGTAGTATAGATTTGGGGGCGCGGGAGCAGTACTTC; CDR3: CASSIDLGAREQYF
J: TRBJ2-1; D: TRBD1; V: TRBV30; size: -; DNA: TGTGCCGGGTTTCAGGGGGTCAATGAGCAGTTCTTC; CDR3: CAGFQGVNEQFF
J: TRBJ2-7; D: -; V: TRBV7-8; size: -; DNA: TGTGCCAGCAGCTCACGGGGTTACGAGCAGTACTTC; CDR3: CASSSRGYEQYF
J: TRBJ1-3; D: TRBD1; V: TRBV9; size: -; DNA: TGTGCCAGCAGCCTCCAAGGACAGGGGTTCGGGGACACCATATATTTT; CDR3: CASSLQGQGFGDTIYF
J: TRBJ1-5; D: -; V: TRBV9; size: -; DNA: TGTGCCAGCAGCCCCGGGAATAGGGCACAGCCCCAGCATTTT; CDR3: CASSPGNRAQPQHF
J: TRBJ2-2; D: -; V: TRBV27; size: -; DNA: TGTGCCAGCAGTTACGGGACGACGAACACCGGGGAGCTGTTTTTT; CDR3: CASSYGTTNTGELFF
J: TRBJ2-1; D: -; V: TRBV7-9; size: -; DNA: TGTGCCAGCAGTTTCCGGGCCCGAGGCAATGAGCAGTTCTTC; CDR3: CASSFRARGNEQFF
J: TRBJ2-2; D: TRBD1; V: TRBV7-7; size: -; DNA: TGTGCCAGCAGCTCGCAGGGGGCCGGGGAGCTGTTTTTT; CDR3: CASSSQGAGELFF
J: TRBJ2-5; D: -; V: TRBV5-6; size: -; DNA: TGTGCCAGCAGCTTTTCAGGGAGAGAGACCCAGTACTTC; CDR3: CASSFSGRETQYF
J: TRBJ1-1; D: -; V: TRBV2; size: -; DNA: TGTGCCAGCAGTGCAGGGTTTATTGAAGCTTTCTTT; CDR3: CASSAGFIEAFF
J: TRBJ1-6; D: TRBD1; V: TRBV27; size: -; DNA: TGTGCCAGCAGTTTATCGGGACAGGGGTATTCACCCCTCCACTTT; CDR3: CASSLSGQGYSPLHF
J: TRBJ1-4; D: -; V: TRBV9; size: -; DNA: TGTGCCAGCAGCGGGGGAGTAAACAATGAAAAACTGTTTTTT; CDR3: CASSGGVNNEKLFF
J: TRBJ1-1; D: -; V: TRBV11-2; size: once; DNA: TGTGCCAGCAGCTCCTACTACGGGCCGAACACTGAAGCTTTCTTT; CDR3: CASSSYYGPNTEAFF
J: TRBJ1-5; D: TRBD1; V: TRBV19; size: -; DNA: TGTGCCAGTAGCCCGACAGGGAGGGGGCAGCCCCAGCATTTT; CDR3: CASSPTGRGQPQHF
J: TRBJ1-6; D: -; V: TRBV6-5; size: -; DNA: TGTGCCAGCAGTTACTCTTCAGGGGTGAATTCACCCCTCCACTTT; CDR3: CASSYSSGVNSPLHF
J: TRBJ1-5; D: TRBD1; V: TRBV4-3; size: -; DNA: TGCGCCAGCAGCCAAGATAGGGGGACAGACAATCAGCCCCAGCATTTT; CDR3: CASSQDRGTDNQPQHF
J: TRBJ2-1; D: -; V: TRBV7-3; size: -; DNA: TGTGCCAGCAGCTCCCGGGACTCCTACAATGAGCAGTTCTTC; CDR3: CASSSRDSYNEQFF
J: TRBJ2-7; D: -; V: TRBV5-5; size: -; DNA: TGTGCCAGCAGCTTGGATCTCTTGGCCTACGAGCAGTACTTC; CDR3: CASSLDLLAYEQYF
J: TRBJ2-7; D: -; V: TRBV11-3; size: -; DNA: TGTGCCAGCAGCTTAACTGCAGGGTCCTACGAGCAGTACTTC; CDR3: CASSLTAGSYEQYF